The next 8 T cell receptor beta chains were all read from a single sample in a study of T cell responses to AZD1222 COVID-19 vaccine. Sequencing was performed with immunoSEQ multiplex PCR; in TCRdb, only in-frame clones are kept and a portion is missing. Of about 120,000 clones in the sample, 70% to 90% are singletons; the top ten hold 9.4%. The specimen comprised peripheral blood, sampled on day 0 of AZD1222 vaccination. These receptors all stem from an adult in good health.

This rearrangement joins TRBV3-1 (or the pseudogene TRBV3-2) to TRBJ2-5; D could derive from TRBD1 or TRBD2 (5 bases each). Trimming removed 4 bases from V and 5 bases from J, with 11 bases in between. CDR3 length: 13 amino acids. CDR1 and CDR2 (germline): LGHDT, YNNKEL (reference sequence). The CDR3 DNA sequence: TGTGCCAGCAGCCTCGGGGCAGGGGAGACCCAGTACTTC. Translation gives CASSLGAGETQYF.

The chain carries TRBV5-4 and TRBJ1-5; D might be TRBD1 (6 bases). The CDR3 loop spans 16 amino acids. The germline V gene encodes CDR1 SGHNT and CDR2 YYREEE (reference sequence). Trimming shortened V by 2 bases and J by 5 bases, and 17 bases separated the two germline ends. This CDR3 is CASSLAFPDRHQPQHF. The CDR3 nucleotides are TGTGCCAGCAGCTTAGCATTCCCAGACAGGCATCAGCCCCAGCATTTT. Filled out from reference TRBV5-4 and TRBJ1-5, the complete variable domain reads ETGVTQSPTHLIKTRGQQVTLRCSSQSGHNTVSWYQQALGQGPQFIFQYYREEENGRGNFPPRFSGLQFPNYSSELNVNALELDDSALYLCASSLAFPDRHQPQHFGDGTRLSIL.

CDR3 region: CASKKPATNEKLFF. The CDR3 bases are TGTGCCAGCAAAAAGCCGGCAACTAATGAAAAACTGTTTTTT. This chain connects TRBV27 to TRBJ1-4, with D unresolved. The CDR3 is 14 residues long. V lost 7 bases and J lost 0, with 9 bases in between. Germline values: CDR1 MNHEY, CDR2 SMNVEV (reference sequence).

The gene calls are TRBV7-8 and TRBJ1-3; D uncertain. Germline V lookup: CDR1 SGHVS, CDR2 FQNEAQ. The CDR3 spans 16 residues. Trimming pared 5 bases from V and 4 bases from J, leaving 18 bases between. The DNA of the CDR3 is TGTGCCAGCAGCCTATACCGGAGGGCAGCCGGAAACACCATATATTTT. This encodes CASSLYRRAAGNTIYF.

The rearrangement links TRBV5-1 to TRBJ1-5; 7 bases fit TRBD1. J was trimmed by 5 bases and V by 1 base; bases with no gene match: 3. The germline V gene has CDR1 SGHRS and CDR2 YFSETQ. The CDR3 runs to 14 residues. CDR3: CASSLQGVDQPQHF. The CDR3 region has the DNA TGCGCCAGCAGCTTGCAGGGGGTGGATCAGCCCCAGCATTTT.

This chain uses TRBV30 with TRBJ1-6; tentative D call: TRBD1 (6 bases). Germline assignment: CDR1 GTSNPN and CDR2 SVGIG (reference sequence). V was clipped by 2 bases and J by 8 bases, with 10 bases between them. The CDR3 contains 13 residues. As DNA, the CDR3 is TGTGCCTGGAGTAGGGGGGAGGATTCACCCCTCCACTTT. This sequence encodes CAWSRGEDSPLHF.

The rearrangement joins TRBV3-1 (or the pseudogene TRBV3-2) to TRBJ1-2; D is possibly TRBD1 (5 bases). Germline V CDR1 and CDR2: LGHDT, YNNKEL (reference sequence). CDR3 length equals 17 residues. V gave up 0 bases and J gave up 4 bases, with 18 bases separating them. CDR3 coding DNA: TGTGCCAGCAGCCAAGATAGCGGTGTGGGGGTAGTCTATGGCTACACCTTC. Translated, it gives CASSQDSGVGVVYGYTF.

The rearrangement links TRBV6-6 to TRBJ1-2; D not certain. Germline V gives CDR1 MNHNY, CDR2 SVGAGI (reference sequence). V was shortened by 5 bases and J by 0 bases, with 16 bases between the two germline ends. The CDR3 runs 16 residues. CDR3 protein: CASSRPRTTANYGYTF. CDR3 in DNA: TGTGCCAGCAGTCGACCCCGGACCACAGCTAACTATGGCTACACCTTC.